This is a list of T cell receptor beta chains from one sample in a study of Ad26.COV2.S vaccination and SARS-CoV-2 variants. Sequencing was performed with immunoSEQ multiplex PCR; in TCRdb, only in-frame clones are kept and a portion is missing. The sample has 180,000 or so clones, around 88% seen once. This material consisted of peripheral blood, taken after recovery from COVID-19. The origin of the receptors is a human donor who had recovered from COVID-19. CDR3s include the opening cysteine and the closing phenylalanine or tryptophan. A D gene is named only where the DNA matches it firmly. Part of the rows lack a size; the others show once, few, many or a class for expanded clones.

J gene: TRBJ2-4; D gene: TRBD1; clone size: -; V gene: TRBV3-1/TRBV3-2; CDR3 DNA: TGTGCCAGCAGCCAAATTTCAGGGGGCGCAGCCAAAAACATTCAGTACTTC; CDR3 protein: CASSQISGGAAKNIQYF
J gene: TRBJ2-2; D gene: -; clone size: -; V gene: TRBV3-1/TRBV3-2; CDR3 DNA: TGTGCCAGCAGCCAAGCTCGGTACACCGGGGAGCTGTTTTTT; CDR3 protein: CASSQARYTGELFF
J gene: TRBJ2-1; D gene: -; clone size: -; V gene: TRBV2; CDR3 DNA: TGTGCCAGCAGTGAAAGACCGCCCAATGAGCAGTTCTTC; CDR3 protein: CASSERPPNEQFF
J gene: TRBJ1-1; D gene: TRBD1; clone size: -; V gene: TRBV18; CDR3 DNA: TGTGCCAGCTCAAGGGACAGGTCGAACACTGAAGCTTTCTTT; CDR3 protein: CASSRDRSNTEAFF
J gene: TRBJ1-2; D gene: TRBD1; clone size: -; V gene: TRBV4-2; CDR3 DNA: TGTGCCAGCAGCCTCAGGGGACAGACAGGGACCGGCTACACCTTC; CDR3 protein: CASSLRGQTGTGYTF
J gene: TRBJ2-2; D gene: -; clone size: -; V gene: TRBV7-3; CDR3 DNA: TGTGCCAGCAGCTATTCCGCGAACACCGGGGAGCTGTTTTTT; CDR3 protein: CASSYSANTGELFF
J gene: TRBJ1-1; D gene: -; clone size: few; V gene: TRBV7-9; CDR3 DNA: TGTGCCAGCAGCTTAATGATGAACACTGAAGCTTTCTTT; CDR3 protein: CASSLMMNTEAFF
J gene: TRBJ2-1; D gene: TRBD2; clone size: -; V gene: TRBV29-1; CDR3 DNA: TGCAGCGTCCCCTGGGGGGGTTACAATGAGCAGTTCTTC; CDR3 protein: CSVPWGGYNEQFF
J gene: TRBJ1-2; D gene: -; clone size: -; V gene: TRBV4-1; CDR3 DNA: TGCGCCAGCAGCCAAGAAGATTGGACACAACCTAACTATGGCTACACCTTC; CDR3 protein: CASSQEDWTQPNYGYTF
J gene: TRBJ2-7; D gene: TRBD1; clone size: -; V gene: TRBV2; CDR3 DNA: TGTGCCAGCAGCCTCCGGGACAGGGGGTCCGAGCAGTACTTC; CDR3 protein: CASSLRDRGSEQYF
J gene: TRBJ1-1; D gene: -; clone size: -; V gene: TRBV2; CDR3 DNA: TGTGCCAGCAGCCCACAGCTCACTGAAGCTTTCTTT; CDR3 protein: CASSPQLTEAFF
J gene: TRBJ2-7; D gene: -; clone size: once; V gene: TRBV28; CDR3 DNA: TGTGCCAGCAGTTTGGGGGACTCCTACGAGCAGTACTTC; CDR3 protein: CASSLGDSYEQYF
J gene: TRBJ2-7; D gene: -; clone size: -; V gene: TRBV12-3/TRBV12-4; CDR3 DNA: TGTGCCAGCAGTCCCGCCAGGATATACGAGCAGTACTTC; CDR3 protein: CASSPARIYEQYF
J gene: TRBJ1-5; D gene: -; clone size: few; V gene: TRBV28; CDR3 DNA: TGTGCCAGCAGTTGGATAGGGGTGGATCAGCCCCAGCATTTT; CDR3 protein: CASSWIGVDQPQHF
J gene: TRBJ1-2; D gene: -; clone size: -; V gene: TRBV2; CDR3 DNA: TGTGCCAGCAGTGTTCTGGGTCGGGACTATGGCTACACCTTC; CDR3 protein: CASSVLGRDYGYTF
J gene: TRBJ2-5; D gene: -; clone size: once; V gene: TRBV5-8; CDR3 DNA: TGTGCCAGATCCCCCGGGACCATTGTGGAAGAGACCCAGTACTTC; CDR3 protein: CARSPGTIVEETQYF
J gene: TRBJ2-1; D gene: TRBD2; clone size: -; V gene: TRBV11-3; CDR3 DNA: TGTGCCAGCAGCATAGCGGGGGTACTCAATGAGCAGTTCTTC; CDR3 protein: CASSIAGVLNEQFF
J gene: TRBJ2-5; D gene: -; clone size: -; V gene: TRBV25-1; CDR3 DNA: TGTGCCAGCAGTAAGGGTCAAGAGACCCAGTACTTC; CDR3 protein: CASSKGQETQYF
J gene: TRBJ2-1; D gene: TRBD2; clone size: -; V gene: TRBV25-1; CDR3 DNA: TGTGCCAGCACGAACCCGGGACTAGCGGGAGATTCTGAGCAGTTCTTC; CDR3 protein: CASTNPGLAGDSEQFF
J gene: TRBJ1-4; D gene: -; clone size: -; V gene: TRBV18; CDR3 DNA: TGTGCCAGCTCACCATGGTTGGCCGGCGAAAAACTGTTTTTT; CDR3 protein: CASSPWLAGEKLFF
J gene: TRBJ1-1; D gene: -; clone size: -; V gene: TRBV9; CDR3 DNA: TGTGCCAGCAGCGTAGGGCGAGGGAACACTGAAGCTTTCTTT; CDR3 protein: CASSVGRGNTEAFF
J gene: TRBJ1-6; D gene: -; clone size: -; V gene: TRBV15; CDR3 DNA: TGTGCCACCAGCATGTGGACGGCGGTAAATTCACCCCTCCACTTT; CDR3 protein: CATSMWTAVNSPLHF
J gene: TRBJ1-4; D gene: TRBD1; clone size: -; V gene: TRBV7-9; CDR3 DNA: TGTGCCAGCAGCCTAGGGGGCTTTAATGAAAAACTGTTTTTT; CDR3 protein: CASSLGGFNEKLFF
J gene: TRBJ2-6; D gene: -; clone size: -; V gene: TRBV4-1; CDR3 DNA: TGCGCCAGCAGCCCCGGGGTGTCTGGGGCCAACGTCCTGACTTTC; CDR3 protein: CASSPGVSGANVLTF
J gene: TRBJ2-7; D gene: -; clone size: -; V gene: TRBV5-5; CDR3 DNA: TGTGCCAGCATCCCGTCGGGACGCTCTTACGAGCAGTACTTC; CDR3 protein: CASIPSGRSYEQYF
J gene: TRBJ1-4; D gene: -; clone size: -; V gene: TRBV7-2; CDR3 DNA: TGTGCCAGCAGCTTATGGCGAGGAAACGAAAAACTGTTTTTT; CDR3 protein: CASSLWRGNEKLFF
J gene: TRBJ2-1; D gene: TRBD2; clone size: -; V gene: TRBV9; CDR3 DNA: TGTGCCAGCAGCCGGGAGGGGGCGGGAGGGAATTACTACAATGAGCAGTTCTTC; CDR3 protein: CASSREGAGGNYYNEQFF
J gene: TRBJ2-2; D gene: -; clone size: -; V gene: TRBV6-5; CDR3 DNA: TGTGCCAGCAGTAATGGGGGAAACGGGGAGCTGTTTTTT; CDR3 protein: CASSNGGNGELFF
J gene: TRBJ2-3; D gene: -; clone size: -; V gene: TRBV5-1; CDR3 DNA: TGCGCCAGCAGCCGTGGATCGACTAGAAGCGCAGATACGCAGTATTTT; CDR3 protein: CASSRGSTRSADTQYF
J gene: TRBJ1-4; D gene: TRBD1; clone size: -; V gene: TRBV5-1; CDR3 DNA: TGCGCCAGCAGCATGGGACAGGCGATGGCTGCTGAAAAACTGTTTTTT; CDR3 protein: CASSMGQAMAAEKLFF
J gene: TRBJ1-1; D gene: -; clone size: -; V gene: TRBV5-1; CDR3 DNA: TGCGCCAGCAGCTTAGCTGGACAGAACACTGAAGCTTTCTTT; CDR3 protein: CASSLAGQNTEAFF
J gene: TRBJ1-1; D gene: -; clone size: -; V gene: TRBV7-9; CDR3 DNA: TGTGCCAGCAGCCCCATGAACACTGAAGCTTTCTTT; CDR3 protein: CASSPMNTEAFF
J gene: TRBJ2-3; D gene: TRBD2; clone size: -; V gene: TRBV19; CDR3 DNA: TGTGCCAGTAGTATATCCCCGGGGCTAGCGGGAGTGAATACGCAGTATTTT; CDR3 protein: CASSISPGLAGVNTQYF
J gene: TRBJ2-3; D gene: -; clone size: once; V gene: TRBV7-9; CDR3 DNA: TGTGCCAGCAGCTTAGGTAGCGTTAACACAGATACGCAGTATTTT; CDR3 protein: CASSLGSVNTDTQYF
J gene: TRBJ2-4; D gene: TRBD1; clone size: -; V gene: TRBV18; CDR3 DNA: TGTGCCAGCTCACCGCCTCAGGGGGCTGCCCACATTCAGTACTTC; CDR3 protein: CASSPPQGAAHIQYF
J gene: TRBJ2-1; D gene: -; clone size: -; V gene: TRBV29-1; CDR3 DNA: TGCAGCGTCTTCAAGGGCGCCAGGGGCCCCAATGAGCAGTTCTTC; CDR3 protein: CSVFKGARGPNEQFF
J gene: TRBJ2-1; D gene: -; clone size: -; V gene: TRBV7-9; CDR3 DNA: TGTGCCAGCAGCCAAACTCTGAATGAGCAGTTCTTC; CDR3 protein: CASSQTLNEQFF
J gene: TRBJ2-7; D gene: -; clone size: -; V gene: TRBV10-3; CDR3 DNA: TGTGCCATCACCCCTGGGGGGGGCTCTCTAAACGAGCAGTACTTC; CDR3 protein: CAITPGGGSLNEQYF
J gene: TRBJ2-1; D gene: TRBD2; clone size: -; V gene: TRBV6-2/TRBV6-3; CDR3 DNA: TGTGCCAGCAGTCGAGGGGCTAGCGGGGGTTTTGAGCAGTTCTTC; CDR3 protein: CASSRGASGGFEQFF
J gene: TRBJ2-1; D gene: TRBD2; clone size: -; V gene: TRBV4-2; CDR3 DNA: TGTGCCAGCAGGCCTAATAAGGGTAGCGGGGAATTCTCCTACAATGAGCAGTTCTTC; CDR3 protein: CASRPNKGSGEFSYNEQFF
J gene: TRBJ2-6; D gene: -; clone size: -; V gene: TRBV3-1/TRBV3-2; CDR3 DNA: TGTGCCAGCAGCCCGACCGGGACAATTTCTGGGGCCAACGTCCTGACTTTC; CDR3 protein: CASSPTGTISGANVLTF
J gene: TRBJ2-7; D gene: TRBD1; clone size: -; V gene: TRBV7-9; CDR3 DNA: TGTGCCAGCAGAACCTCCGGGACAGGGCATGACGAGCAGTACTTC; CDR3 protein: CASRTSGTGHDEQYF